These 23 T cell receptor beta chains share one sample of origin, sequenced in a study of blood T cells in healthy people across ages (dated by TCRdb to the mid-2010s). The method behind the library was 5' RACE. The second PCR ran for about 7 to 11 cycles and used a J-beta primer mix along with a sample-barcoded 5' primer. Using fastp at Q25 and MiXCR, TCRdb reprocessed the public reads and kept productive beta chains. Rows with a matching CDR3 protein are joined into one entry that keeps the most common DNA and genes. The sample table contains around 1,900,000 distinct CDR3 sequences; only one count was recorded for approximately 39% of them. The ten top clones hold roughly 24% of the sample. What was sequenced was blood. These receptors all stem from a human donor in good health.

The chain couples TRBV5-6 to TRBJ1-2; weak D call: TRBD1 (6 bases). V lost 1 base, J lost 12 bases, and 19 bases lay in between. Germline V CDR1 and CDR2: SGHDT, YYEEEE. The CDR3 has 14 residues. CDR3 nucleotide sequence: TGTGCCAGCAGCTTGCCGGTGGCCAGGGGTGTCCACACCTTC. This sequence encodes CASSLPVARGVHTF.

The J gene is TRBJ2-1, the V gene TRBV9; the match to TRBD2 covers 11 bases. The CDR3 loop spans 17 amino acids. V lost 2 bases to trimming and J lost 5 bases; unmatched junction nucleotides: 9. The germline gives CDR1 SGDLS, CDR2 YYNGEE. The CDR3 reads CASSVTSGGPKDNEQFF. CDR3 bases: TGTGCCAGCAGCGTCACTAGCGGGGGCCCGAAAGACAATGAGCAGTTCTTC.

The J gene is TRBJ1-1, the V gene TRBV7-9; D gene uncertain. The germline V gene has CDR1 SEHNR and CDR2 FQNEAQ (reference sequence). V lost 1 base to trimming and J lost 3 bases, with 12 bases between them. There are 15 residues in the CDR3. CDR3 sequence reads: CASSLVGSADTEAFF. CDR3 DNA: TGTGCCAGCAGCTTAGTGGGGTCGGCTGACACTGAAGCTTTCTTT.

This chain connects TRBV20-1 to TRBJ1-6; D not certain. CDR3 length: 15 residues. Germline V lookup: CDR1 DFQATT, CDR2 SNEGSKA (reference sequence). The germline V and J ends were trimmed by 6 bases and 2 bases, with 14 bases remaining between them. The CDR3: CSARMPPPYNSPLHF. In DNA, the CDR3 is TGCAGTGCCCGGATGCCGCCCCCCTATAATTCACCCCTCCACTTT.

The chain uses TRBV20-1 and TRBJ1-2; D might be TRBD1 (5 bases). The V end was cut by 3 bases, the J end by 0 bases, with 17 bases between. CDR3 length: 16 residues. In germline, CDR1 is DFQATT, CDR2 SNEGSKA (reference sequence). CDR3 DNA sequence: TGCAGTGCTAGGGGGCTTGACGACAGCACTAACTATGGCTACACCTTC. Residues: CSARGLDDSTNYGYTF.

There are a few counts of this clonotype. The chain has TRBV20-1 and TRBJ2-3; TRBD2 matches at 7 bases. V dropped 1 base and J dropped 4; count of bases not matched to a gene: 8. This CDR3 has 15 residues. Germline CDR1 and CDR2: DFQATT and SNEGSKA (reference sequence). The CDR3 nucleotides read TGCAGTGCTAGAGTTTGGACTAGTATATCAGATACGCAGTATTTT. Protein product: CSARVWTSISDTQYF.

This clonotype is a singleton in its sample. The chain links TRBV20-1 to TRBJ2-3; TRBD2 is a possible D gene (6 bases). This CDR3 is 15 amino acids long. The V end was cut by 4 bases, the J end by 8 bases, with 22 bases between. Germline loops: CDR1 DFQATT, CDR2 SNEGSKA (reference sequence). The CDR3 nucleotides are TGCAGTGCTATCTACGGGTATAGCGGACCAGGTACGCAGTATTTT. It encodes CSAIYGYSGPGTQYF.

There are a few counts of this clonotype. The rearrangement links TRBV6-2 or TRBV6-3 to TRBJ2-3, with 7 bases identical to TRBD1. Germline V gives CDR1 MNHEY, CDR2 SVGEGT. This CDR3 region has 16 residues. Germline trimming cut 7 bases from V and 6 bases from J; bases unmatched to any gene: 16. As DNA, the CDR3 is TGTGCCAGCAAGACCGACAGAGGGGGCACCCGGGATACGCAGTATTTT. It specifies CASKTDRGGTRDTQYF.

V usage is TRBV6-1 and J usage is TRBJ1-1, with unresolved D. V was clipped by 1 base and J by 6 bases, with 18 bases between them. The CDR3 is 16 residues long. In germline, CDR1 is MNHNS, CDR2 SASEGT. CDR3 protein: CASSEVGKGWTPEAFF. CDR3 DNA sequence: TGTGCCAGCAGTGAAGTCGGAAAAGGGTGGACGCCTGAAGCTTTCTTT.

V is TRBV13 and J is TRBJ2-7; tentatively, D is TRBD1 or TRBD2 (5 bases each). The CDR3 spans 14 residues. The germline gives CDR1 PRHDT, CDR2 FYEKMQ (reference sequence). V lost 6 bases and J lost 3, with 15 bases in between. CDR3 region: CASSATGANYEQYF. CDR3 bases: TGTGCCAGCAGTGCCACCGGGGCCAACTACGAGCAGTACTTC.

V usage is TRBV20-1 and J usage is TRBJ1-1; 8 nucleotides align to TRBD1. Losses at the gene ends were 6 bases for V and 3 bases for J; bases not matched to a gene: 9. The CDR3 length is 14 residues. Germline V gene lookup returns CDR1 DFQATT and CDR2 SNEGSKA (reference sequence). The CDR3 DNA reads as TGCAGTGCCCGCCGACAGGGGCGGTACACTGAAGCTTTCTTT. This gives the protein CSARRQGRYTEAFF.

The genes are TRBV6-5 and TRBJ1-1; possibly TRBD1 for D (6 bases). The CDR3 extends over 16 amino acids. Trimming took 3 bases from V and 5 from J, leaving 19 bases between them. Per germline, CDR1 MNHEY and CDR2 SVGAGI. The CDR3 bases are TGTGCCAGCAGTTATTCCCAGGGGAATCCCAAGACTGAAGCTTTCTTT. Its protein product is CASSYSQGNPKTEAFF.

The CDR3 DNA sequence: TGTGCCAGCAGCTTACGGGGGGTGATCGTAAATGAGCAGTTCTTC. The encoded protein is CASSLRGVIVNEQFF. The chain uses TRBV7-9 and TRBJ2-1, with 7 bases aligning to TRBD2. The germline gives CDR1 SEHNR, CDR2 FQNEAQ (reference sequence). The CDR3 is 15 amino acids. V gave up 2 bases and J gave up 7 bases; unmatched junction bases: 8.

V usage is TRBV9 and J usage is TRBJ1-2, with D tentatively TRBD1 (5 bases). The CDR3 has 14 residues. Trimming shortened V by 0 bases and J by 8 bases, and 14 bases separated the two germline ends. CDR1 is SGDLS and CDR2 is YYNGEE in the germline V gene. CDR3 nucleotides: TGTGCCAGCAGCGTAGAAGGGGCTGGAAAAGGCTACACCTTC. It specifies CASSVEGAGKGYTF.

This clonotype was detected only a few times. The chain is built from TRBV5-1 and TRBJ1-4; 10 bases line up with TRBD1. J gave up 8 bases and V 2 bases, and 3 bases lay outside the gene matches. The CDR3 extends over 14 amino acids. The germline V gene has CDR1 SGHRS and CDR2 YFSETQ. CDR3 amino acids: CASSFGTGEEKLFF. CDR3 in DNA: TGCGCCAGCAGCTTCGGGACAGGGGAGGAAAAACTGTTTTTT.

This clonotype showed up just a few times. J is TRBJ1-2 and V is TRBV5-5, with D maybe TRBD1 (5 bases). The germline V and J ends were trimmed by 5 bases and 1 base, with 15 bases remaining between them. Germline CDR1 is SGHKS and CDR2 is YYEKEE (reference sequence). The CDR3 is 15 residues long. CDR3 sequence (DNA): TGTGCCAGCAGGTCGAGGGACGGATATAACTATGGCTACACCTTC. Translated: CASRSRDGYNYGYTF.

There are a few counts of this clonotype. The gene calls are TRBV7-2 and TRBJ2-6; a weak D match, TRBD1 (5 bases). Germline V CDR1 and CDR2: SGHTA, FQGNSA. Trimming took off 5 bases at V and 1 base at J, with 15 bases between the two ends. There are 17 residues in the CDR3. This CDR3 reads CASSRFYRTSGANVLTF. The CDR3 DNA reads TGTGCCAGCAGCCGTTTCTACCGGACATCTGGGGCCAACGTCCTGACTTTC. The full variable domain, with the rest looked up from reference TRBV7-2 and TRBJ2-6, is GAGVSQSPSNKVTEKGKDVELRCDPISGHTALYWYRQSLGQGLEFLIYFQGNSAPDKSGLPSDRFSAERTGGSVSTLTIQRTQQEDSAVYLCASSRFYRTSGANVLTFGAGSRLTVL.

This clonotype was observed at least ten times. The gene calls are TRBV7-6 and TRBJ1-2, with TRBD1 identical over 7 bases. The CDR3 runs 14 residues. Germline V gives CDR1 SGHVS, CDR2 FNYEAQ. J lost 4 bases, V lost 5 bases, and 7 bases had no gene match. The CDR3, as DNA: TGTGCCAGCAGCAACCTGGACAGGACCTATGGCTACACCTTC. Amino acids: CASSNLDRTYGYTF.

This clonotype was recorded many times. This rearrangement joins TRBV12-3 or TRBV12-4 to TRBJ1-2; 7 bases are a match to TRBD1. There are 14 residues in the CDR3. Germline trimming cut 6 bases from V and 5 bases from J; bases unmatched to any gene: 9. The CDR3: CASSPGGGIYGYTF. Written as DNA, the CDR3 is TGTGCCAGCAGCCCCGGAGGGGGCATATATGGCTACACCTTC.

The chain joins TRBV5-1 to TRBJ2-1; 10 nucleotides line up with TRBD2. V dropped 4 bases and J dropped 4; count of bases not matched to a gene: 5. Germline V gene lookup returns CDR1 SGHRS and CDR2 YFSETQ. The CDR3 extends over 15 amino acids. CDR3 amino acids: CASSHKRGGYNEQFF. The DNA for the CDR3 is TGCGCCAGCAGCCATAAGCGGGGGGGATACAATGAGCAGTTCTTC.

V and J are TRBV11-2 and TRBJ1-4; tentative D call: TRBD1 (5 bases). With the DNA end fitting TRBJ2-2 better, the J assignment may be wrong. In germline, CDR1 is SGHAT, CDR2 FQNNGV. The CDR3 totals 16 residues. CDR3 bases: TGTGCCAGCAGCTTTGACAGTGCCCTGAACACCGGGGAGCTGTTTTTT. As protein: CASSFDSALNTGELFF.

In its sample, this clonotype was seen a few times. The V call is TRBV29-1, the J call TRBJ2-5; D gene uncertain. This CDR3 spans 14 amino acids. V lost 4 bases, J lost 3 bases, and 15 bases lay in between. Germline values: CDR1 SQVTM, CDR2 ANQGSEA. CDR3 nucleotide sequence: TGCAGCGTTGTAGGTTCGGCGGACGAAGAGACCCAGTACTTC. It is translated as CSVVGSADEETQYF.

This clonotype was picked up a small number of times. V and J are TRBV6-4 and TRBJ2-1; perhaps TRBD2 as D (6 bases). V was trimmed by 5 bases and J by 6 bases, leaving 14 bases between them. Per germline, CDR1 MRHNA and CDR2 SNTAGT. This CDR3 is built from 14 residues. CDR3 nucleotide sequence: TGTGCCAGCAGTAGGGGTGGCGGGACCAATGAGCAGTTCTTC. Translating it yields CASSRGGGTNEQFF.